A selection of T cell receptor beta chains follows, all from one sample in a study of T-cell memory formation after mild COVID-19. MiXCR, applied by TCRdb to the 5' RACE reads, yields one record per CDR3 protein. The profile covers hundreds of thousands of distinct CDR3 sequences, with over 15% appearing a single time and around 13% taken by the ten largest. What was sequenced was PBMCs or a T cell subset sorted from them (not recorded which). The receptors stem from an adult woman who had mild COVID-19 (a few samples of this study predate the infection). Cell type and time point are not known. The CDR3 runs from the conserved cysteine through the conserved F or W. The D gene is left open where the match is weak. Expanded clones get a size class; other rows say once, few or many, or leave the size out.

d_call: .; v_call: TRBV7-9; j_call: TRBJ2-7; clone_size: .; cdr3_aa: CASSQRAYEQYF; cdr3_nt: TGTGCCAGCAGTCAACGGGCCTACGAGCAGTACTTC
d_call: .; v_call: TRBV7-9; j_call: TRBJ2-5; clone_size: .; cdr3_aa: CASSLGQMDQETQYF; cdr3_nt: TGTGCCAGCAGCCTCGGACAGATGGACCAAGAGACCCAGTACTTC
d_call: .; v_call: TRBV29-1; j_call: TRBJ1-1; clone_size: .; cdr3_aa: CSVGGEAFF; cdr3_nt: TGCAGCGTTGGAGGTGAAGCTTTCTTT
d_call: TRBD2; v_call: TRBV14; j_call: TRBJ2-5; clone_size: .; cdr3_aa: CASSPLAGDFQETQYF; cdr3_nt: TGTGCCAGCAGCCCCCTAGCGGGGGACTTCCAAGAGACCCAGTACTTC
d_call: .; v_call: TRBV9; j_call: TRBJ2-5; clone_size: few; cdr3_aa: CASSPSLVSQETQYF; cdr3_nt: TGTGCCAGCAGCCCGTCGTTGGTGAGCCAAGAGACCCAGTACTTC
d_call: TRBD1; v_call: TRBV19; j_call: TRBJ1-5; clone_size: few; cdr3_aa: CASSKRVRGNQPQHF; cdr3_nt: TGTGCCAGTAGTAAAAGGGTCAGGGGGAATCAGCCCCAGCATTTT
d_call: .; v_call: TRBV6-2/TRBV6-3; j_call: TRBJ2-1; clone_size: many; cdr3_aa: CASSYDSSYNEQFF; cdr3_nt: TGTGCCAGCAGTTACGATAGCTCCTACAATGAGCAGTTCTTC
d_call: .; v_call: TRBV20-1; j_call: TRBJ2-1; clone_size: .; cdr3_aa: CSARDPNRSGNEQFF; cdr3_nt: TGCAGTGCTAGGGACCCGAACAGGTCGGGCAATGAGCAGTTCTTC
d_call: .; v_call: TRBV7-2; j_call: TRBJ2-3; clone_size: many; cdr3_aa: CASSLGGYTDTQYF; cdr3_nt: TGTGCCAGCAGCTTAGGGGGCTACACAGATACGCAGTATTTT
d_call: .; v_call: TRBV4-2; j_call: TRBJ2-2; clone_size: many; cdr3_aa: CASSPSSGANTGELFF; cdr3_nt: TGTGCCAGCAGCCCCTCCTCCGGGGCGAACACCGGGGAGCTGTTTTTT
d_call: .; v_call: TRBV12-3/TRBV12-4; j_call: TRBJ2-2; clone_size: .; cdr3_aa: CASSLEAAGELFF; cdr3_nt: TGTGCCAGCAGTTTAGAGGCAGCCGGGGAGCTGTTTTTT
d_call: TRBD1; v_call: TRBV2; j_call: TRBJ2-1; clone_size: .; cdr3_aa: CASSDRGSDEQFF; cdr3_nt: TGTGCCAGCAGCGACAGGGGGAGCGATGAGCAGTTCTTC
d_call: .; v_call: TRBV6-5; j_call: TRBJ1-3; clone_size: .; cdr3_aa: CASARSVSGNTIYF; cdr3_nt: TGTGCCAGCGCAAGAAGCGTCTCTGGAAACACCATATATTTT
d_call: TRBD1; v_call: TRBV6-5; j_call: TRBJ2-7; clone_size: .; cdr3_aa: CASSSTGDPPWEQYF; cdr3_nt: TGTGCCAGCAGCTCAACAGGGGACCCCCCATGGGAGCAGTACTTC
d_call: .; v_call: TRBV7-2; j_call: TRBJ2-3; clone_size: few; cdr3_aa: CASGTPSRGGNTQYF; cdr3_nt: TGTGCCAGCGGAACTCCCTCCCGTGGGGGCAATACGCAGTATTTT